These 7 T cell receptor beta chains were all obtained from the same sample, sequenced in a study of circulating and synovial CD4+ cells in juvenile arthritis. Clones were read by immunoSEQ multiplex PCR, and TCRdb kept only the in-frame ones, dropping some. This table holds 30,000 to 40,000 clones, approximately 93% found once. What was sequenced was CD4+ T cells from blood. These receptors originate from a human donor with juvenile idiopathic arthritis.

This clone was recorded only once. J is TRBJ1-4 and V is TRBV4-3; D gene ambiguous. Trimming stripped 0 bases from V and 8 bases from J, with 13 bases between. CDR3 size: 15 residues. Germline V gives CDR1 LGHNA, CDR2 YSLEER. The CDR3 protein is CASSQDRGPPEKLFF. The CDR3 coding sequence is TGCGCCAGCAGCCAAGACCGAGGGCCACCCGAAAAACTGTTTTTT.

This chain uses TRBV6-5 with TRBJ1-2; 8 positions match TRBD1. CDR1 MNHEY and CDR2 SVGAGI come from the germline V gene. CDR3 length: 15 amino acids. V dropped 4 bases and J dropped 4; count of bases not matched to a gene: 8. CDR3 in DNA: TGTGCCAGCAGTTTACAGACAGGGGTAGGCTATGGCTACACCTTC. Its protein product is CASSLQTGVGYGYTF.

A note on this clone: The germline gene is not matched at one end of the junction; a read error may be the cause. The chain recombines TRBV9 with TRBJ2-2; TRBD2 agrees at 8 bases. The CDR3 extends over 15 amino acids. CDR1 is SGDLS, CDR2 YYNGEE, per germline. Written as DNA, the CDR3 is TGTGCCAGCAGCGTAATTGACGGGGGGGCCGGAGAGCTGTTTTTT. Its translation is CASSVIDGGAGELFF.

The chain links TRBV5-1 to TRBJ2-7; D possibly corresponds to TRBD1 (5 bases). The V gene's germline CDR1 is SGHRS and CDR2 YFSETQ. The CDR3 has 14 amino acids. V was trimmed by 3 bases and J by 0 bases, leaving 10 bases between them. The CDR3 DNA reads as TGCGCCAGCAGCTGGCAGGGTGGCTCCTACGAGCAGTACTTC. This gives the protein CASSWQGGSYEQYF.

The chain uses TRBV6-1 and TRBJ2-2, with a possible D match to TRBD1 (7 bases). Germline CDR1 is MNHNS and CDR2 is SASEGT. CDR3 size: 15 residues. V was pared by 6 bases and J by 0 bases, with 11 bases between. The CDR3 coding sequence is TGTGCCAGCAGAGGGGGGACAGCGAACACCGGGGAGCTGTTTTTT. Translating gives CASRGGTANTGELFF.

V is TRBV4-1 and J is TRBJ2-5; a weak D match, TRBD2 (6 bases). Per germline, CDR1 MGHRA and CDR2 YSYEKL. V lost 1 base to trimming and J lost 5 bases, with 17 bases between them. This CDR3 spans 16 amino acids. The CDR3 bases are TGCGCCAGCAGCCAAGGATTCGGCGGGAACTCGGAGACCCAGTACTTC. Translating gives CASSQGFGGNSETQYF.

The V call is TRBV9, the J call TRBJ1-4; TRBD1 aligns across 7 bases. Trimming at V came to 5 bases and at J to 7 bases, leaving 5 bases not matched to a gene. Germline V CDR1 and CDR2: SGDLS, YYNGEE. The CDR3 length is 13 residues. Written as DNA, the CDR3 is TGTGCCAGCAGTAAGGGGGCGGGTGAAAAACTGTTTTTT. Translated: CASSKGAGEKLFF.